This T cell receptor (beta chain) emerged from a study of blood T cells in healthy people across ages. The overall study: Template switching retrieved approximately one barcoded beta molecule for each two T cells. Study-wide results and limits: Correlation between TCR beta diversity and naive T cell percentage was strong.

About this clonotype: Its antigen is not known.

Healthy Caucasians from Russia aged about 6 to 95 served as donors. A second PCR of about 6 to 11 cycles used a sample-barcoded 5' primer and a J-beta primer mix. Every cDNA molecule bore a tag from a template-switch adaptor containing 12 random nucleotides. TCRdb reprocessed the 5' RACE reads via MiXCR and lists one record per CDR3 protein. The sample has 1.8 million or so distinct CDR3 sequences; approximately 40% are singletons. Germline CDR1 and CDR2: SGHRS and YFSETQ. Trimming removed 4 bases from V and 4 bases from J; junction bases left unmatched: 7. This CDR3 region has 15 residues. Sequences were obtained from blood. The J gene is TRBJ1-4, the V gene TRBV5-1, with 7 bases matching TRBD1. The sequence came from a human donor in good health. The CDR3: CASSQGTAVNEKLFF. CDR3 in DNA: TGCGCCAGCAGCCAAGGGACAGCGGTTAATGAAAAACTGTTTTTT.